The clone carrying this T cell receptor (beta chain) was found once. Original data processing: Estimated nucleated cell counts came from reference gene primer amplification. Sequencing was performed with immunoSEQ multiplex PCR; in TCRdb, only in-frame clones are kept and a portion is missing. The DNA gave D and trimming, while V, J and clone size come from that table. Of under 300,000 clones in the sample, about nine tenths were seen once. CDR1 is LGHDT, CDR2 YNNKEL, per germline (reference sequence). There are 14 residues in the CDR3. Trimming pared 4 bases from V and 1 base from J, leaving 11 bases between. The data belong to a study of blood T cell repertoires in COVID-19. About the study: Nucleic acid was either cDNA or gDNA, and it came from T cells, B-cell-depleted T cells, or PBMCs.

What was sequenced was peripheral blood. The V and J genes are TRBV3-1 (or the pseudogene TRBV3-2) and TRBJ2-7; D is undetermined. This receptor was identified in a man aged 25-40 years who had recovered from COVID-19. DNA of the CDR3: TGTGCCAGCAGCCCCCTCGGGTCTTCCTACGAGCAGTACTTC. Translation: CASSPLGSSYEQYF.